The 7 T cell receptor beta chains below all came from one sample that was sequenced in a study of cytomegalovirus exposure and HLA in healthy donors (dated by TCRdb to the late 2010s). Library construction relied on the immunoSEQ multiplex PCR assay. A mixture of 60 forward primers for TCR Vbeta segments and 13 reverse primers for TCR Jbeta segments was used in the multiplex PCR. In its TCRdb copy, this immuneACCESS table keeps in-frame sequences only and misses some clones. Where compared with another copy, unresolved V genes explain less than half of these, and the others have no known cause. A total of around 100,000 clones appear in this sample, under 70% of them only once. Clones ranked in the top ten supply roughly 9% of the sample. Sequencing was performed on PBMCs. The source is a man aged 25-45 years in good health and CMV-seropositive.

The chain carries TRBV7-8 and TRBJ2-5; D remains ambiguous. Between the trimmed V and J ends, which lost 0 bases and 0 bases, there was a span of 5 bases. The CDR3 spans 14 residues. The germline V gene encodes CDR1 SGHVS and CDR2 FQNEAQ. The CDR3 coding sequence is TGTGCCAGCAGCTTAGCCGAGTACCAAGAGACCCAGTACTTC. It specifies CASSLAEYQETQYF.

CDR3 DNA: TGCAGCGTTGTAAAGGGGCTAGAATATGGCTACACCTTC. Translating it yields CSVVKGLEYGYTF. The chain couples TRBV29-1 to TRBJ1-2; perhaps TRBD1 as D (5 bases). The CDR3 extends over 13 amino acids. Germline CDR1 SQVTM, CDR2 ANQGSEA. Trimming left V 4 bases short and J 5 bases short, with 14 bases between.

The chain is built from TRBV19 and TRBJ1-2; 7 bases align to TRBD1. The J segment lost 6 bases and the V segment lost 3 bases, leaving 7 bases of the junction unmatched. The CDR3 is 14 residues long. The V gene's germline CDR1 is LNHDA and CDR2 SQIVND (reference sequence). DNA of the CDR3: TGTGCCAGTAGTATTACAGGGGACTTAGATGGCTACACCTTC. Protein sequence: CASSITGDLDGYTF.

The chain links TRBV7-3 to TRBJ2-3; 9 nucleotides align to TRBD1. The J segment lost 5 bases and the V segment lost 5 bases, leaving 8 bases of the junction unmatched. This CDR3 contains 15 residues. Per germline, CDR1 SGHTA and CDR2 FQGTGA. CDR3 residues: CASSRIGQGQDTQYF. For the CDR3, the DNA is TGTGCCAGCAGCCGTATCGGACAGGGGCAAGATACGCAGTATTTT.

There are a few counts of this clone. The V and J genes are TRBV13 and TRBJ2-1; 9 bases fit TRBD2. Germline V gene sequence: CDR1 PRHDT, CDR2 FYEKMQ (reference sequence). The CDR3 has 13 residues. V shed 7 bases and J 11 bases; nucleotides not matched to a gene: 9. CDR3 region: CASTKGLATKQFF. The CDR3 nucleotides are TGTGCCAGCACCAAAGGACTAGCGACTAAGCAGTTCTTC. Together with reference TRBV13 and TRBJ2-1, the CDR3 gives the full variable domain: AAGVIQSPRHLIKEKRETATLKCYPIPRHDTVYWYQQGPGQDPQFLISFYEKMQSDKGSIPDRFSAQQFSDYHSELNMSSLELGDSALYFCASTKGLATKQFFGPGTRLTVL.

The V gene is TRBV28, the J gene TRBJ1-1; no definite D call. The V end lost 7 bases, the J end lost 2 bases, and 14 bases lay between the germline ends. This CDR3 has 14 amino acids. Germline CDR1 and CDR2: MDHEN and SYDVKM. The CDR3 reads CASTFATVNTEAFF. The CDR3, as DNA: TGTGCCAGCACCTTCGCTACTGTAAACACTGAAGCTTTCTTT.

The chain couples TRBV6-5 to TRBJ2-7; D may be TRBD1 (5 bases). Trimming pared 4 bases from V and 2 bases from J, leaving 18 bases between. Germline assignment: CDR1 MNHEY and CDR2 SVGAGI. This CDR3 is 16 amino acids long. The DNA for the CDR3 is TGTGCCAGCAGTTCGTCGCGCTCCTTGGGGCCCTACGAGCAGTACTTC. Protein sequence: CASSSSRSLGPYEQYF.